The 2 T cell receptor beta chains in this list originate from one sample, sequenced in a study of T cell changes during pregnancy in multiple sclerosis. TCRdb's copy holds only in-frame clones and misses some; the assay was immunoSEQ multiplex PCR. The data hold around 80,000 clones, with 94% observed a single time. The source material was peripheral blood, sampled in the second trimester of pregnancy. These receptors came from a female donor in good health, enrolled as a control in a pregnancy study.

The chain couples TRBV5-4 to TRBJ1-1, with TRBD1 matching 9 bases. Germline V lookup: CDR1 SGHNT, CDR2 YYREEE (reference sequence). V gave up 4 bases and J gave up 1 base; unmatched junction bases: 8. The length of the CDR3 is 16 residues. The CDR3: CASSVGTGRWNTEAFF. CDR3 coding DNA: TGTGCCAGCAGCGTCGGGACAGGGAGGTGGAACACTGAAGCTTTCTTT.

The V gene is TRBV6-4, the J gene TRBJ1-1; D uncertain. V was pared by 6 bases and J by 3 bases, with 17 bases between. The CDR3 length is 15 residues. The germline V gene has CDR1 MRHNA and CDR2 SNTAGT. CDR3 in DNA: TGTGCCAGCAGGACACATCCAGGAGGAGACACTGAAGCTTTCTTT. Translating it yields CASRTHPGGDTEAFF.